This T cell receptor beta chain was obtained from a study of OX40 agonist ivuxolimab in advanced cancers. Study results and caveats: People who partly responded at 0.1-3.0 mg/kg had some of the least clonal expansion seen.

TCRdb's table, derived via immunoSEQ multiplex PCR, lists solely in-frame clones and lacks some. The sample includes fewer than 85,000 clones, 85% to 90% seen only once; the top ten take about 0.49%. CDR1 is SGHNT, CDR2 YYREEE, per germline (reference sequence). Germline trimming cut 2 bases from V and 5 bases from J; bases unmatched to any gene: 9. CDR3 size: 17 residues. Details on this clone: What it binds is unknown.

The sample was CD4+ or CD8+ T cells sorted from blood, taken in a trial of the OX40 agonist ivuxolimab. The V call is TRBV5-4, the J call TRBJ2-5; 13 bases align to TRBD2. This sequence was found in an adult with an advanced solid tumor such as melanoma, head and neck, liver or kidney cancer. In nucleotides, the CDR3 is TGTGCCAGCAGCTTCGAAGGGACTAGCGGGGTTCGGGAGACCCAGTACTTC. Its translation is CASSFEGTSGVRETQYF.